This passage covers 30 T cell receptor beta chains from one sample sequenced in a study of Ad26.COV2.S vaccination and SARS-CoV-2 variants. Assay: immunoSEQ multiplex PCR; the TCRdb copy retains only in-frame clones and omits some. The table includes a few hundred thousand clones, 80% to 95% detected once. Treatment in this sample: some 19 received Ad26.COV2.S at low or high dose, single or two shots; 5 received placebo; per-sample allocation not given. Each sample was drawn 63 days after the first injection (of vaccine or placebo). Sample: peripheral blood, taken in a trial of Ad26.COV2.S vaccine versus placebo. These receptors were taken from a person aged 18-60 years who received the Ad26.COV2.S COVID-19 vaccine or a placebo.

This clone was detected a few times. The rearrangement joins TRBV18 to TRBJ1-1, with a possible D match to TRBD1 (5 bases). With 5 bases removed from V and 4 bases from J, the gap between germline ends came to 17 bases. Looked up from germline, CDR1 is KGHSH and CDR2 is LQKENI. This CDR3 is built from 15 residues. The CDR3, as DNA: TGTGCCAGCTCATCCTTGGGGGGTGAGGGCACTGAAGCTTTCTTT. It specifies CASSSLGGEGTEAFF. Variable domain in full (rest from reference TRBV18 and TRBJ1-1): NAGVMQNPRHLVRRRGQEARLRCSPMKGHSHVYWYRQLPEEGLKFMVYLQKENIIDESGMPKERFSAEFPKEGPSILRIQQVVRGDSAAYFCASSSLGGEGTEAFFGQGTRLTVV.

Only one count was recorded for this clone. The CDR3: CASSPPEGFFYEQYF. CDR3 nucleotide sequence: TGTGCCAGCTCACCACCGGAGGGATTCTTCTACGAGCAGTACTTC. The V and J genes are TRBV18 and TRBJ2-7; a weak D match, TRBD2 (6 bases). Trimming shortened V by 0 bases and J by 3 bases, and 12 bases separated the two germline ends. The CDR3 sequence is 15 residues long. Germline lookup yields CDR1 KGHSH and CDR2 LQKENI. The full variable domain, with the rest looked up from reference TRBV18 and TRBJ2-7, is NAGVMQNPRHLVRRRGQEARLRCSPMKGHSHVYWYRQLPEEGLKFMVYLQKENIIDESGMPKERFSAEFPKEGPSILRIQQVVRGDSAAYFCASSPPEGFFYEQYFGPGTRLTVT.

With respect to this clone: Distinct nucleotide sequences in the sample also encode this CDR3. The rearrangement joins TRBV7-9 to TRBJ2-2; tentatively, D is TRBD2 (6 bases). The germline V and J ends were trimmed by 3 bases and 2 bases, with 10 bases remaining between them. CDR3 length: 15 residues. From germline, CDR1 is SEHNR and CDR2 FQNEAQ (reference sequence). The DNA of the CDR3 is TGTGCCAGCAGCTTCGGGAGCGGAAACACCGGGGAGCTGTTTTTT. Translating gives CASSFGSGNTGELFF.

In its sample, this clone was seen a few times. V is TRBV2 and J is TRBJ2-5; D is ambiguous. Germline CDR1 SNHLY, CDR2 FYNNEI. The CDR3 loop spans 11 amino acids. V lost 5 bases and J 9 bases, leaving 10 bases between the germline ends. The CDR3 sequence is CASSPSTAQYF. The CDR3 nucleotides read TGTGCCAGCAGTCCATCTACGGCCCAGTACTTC.

The gene calls are TRBV11-3 and TRBJ2-2, with unresolved D. The CDR3 runs to 13 residues. Between the trimmed V and J ends, which lost 5 bases and 5 bases, there was a span of 9 bases. The germline V gene has CDR1 SGHNT and CDR2 YENEEA. The CDR3 DNA is TGTGCCAGCAGCACTCACGATACCGGGGAGCTGTTTTTT. It yields the protein CASSTHDTGELFF.

The chain has TRBV29-1 and TRBJ1-2, with D unclear. Germline lookup yields CDR1 SQVTM and CDR2 ANQGSEA. Trimming pared 0 bases from V and 8 bases from J, leaving 10 bases between. The CDR3 loop spans 12 amino acids. DNA of the CDR3: TGCAGCGTTGAAGATTCAGGAGGAGGCTACACCTTC. It translates to CSVEDSGGGYTF.

In this sample, this clone turned up a few times. J is TRBJ2-3 and V is TRBV6-2 or TRBV6-3; 9 bases agree with TRBD2. The CDR3 has 14 residues. V lost 5 bases and J lost 0; bases outside the gene matches: 0. Germline loops: CDR1 MNHEY, CDR2 SVGEGT. As DNA, the CDR3 is TGTGCCAGCAGTGGGACTAGCAGCACAGATACGCAGTATTTT. Its protein is CASSGTSSTDTQYF.

This clone was seen once. This chain uses TRBV6-5 with TRBJ2-7; 7 nucleotides line up with TRBD1. The CDR3 extends over 14 amino acids. The germline gives CDR1 MNHEY, CDR2 SVGAGI. V lost 0 bases, J lost 4 bases, and 3 bases stayed unmatched. The chain's CDR3 is CASSYSTGIYEQYF. CDR3 DNA sequence: TGTGCCAGCAGTTACTCGACAGGGATATACGAGCAGTACTTC.

The CDR3 here is CASSTYPSTDTQYF. Written as DNA, the CDR3 is TGTGCCAGCAGCACGTATCCTAGCACAGATACGCAGTATTTT. The V call is TRBV3-1 (or the pseudogene TRBV3-2), the J call TRBJ2-3; D gene unclear. This CDR3 region has 14 residues. Germline CDR1 LGHDT, CDR2 YNNKEL (reference sequence). V was cut by 5 bases and J by 0 bases, with 9 bases left in between.

The chain employs TRBV6-2 or TRBV6-3 and TRBJ2-5, with 9 bases lining up with TRBD2. Germline assignment: CDR1 MNHEY and CDR2 SVGEGT. The CDR3 runs 15 residues. The V and J ends lost 2 bases and 4 bases, in that order; junction bases with no gene match: 5. The CDR3 protein is CASSYRGRARETQYF. DNA for the CDR3: TGTGCCAGCAGTTACCGCGGGAGGGCTCGAGAGACCCAGTACTTC.

CDR3 DNA sequence: TGCAGCGTTGCTCTAGCGGACCGCGTATACGAGCAGTACTTC. This gives the protein CSVALADRVYEQYF. The V and J genes are TRBV29-1 and TRBJ2-7; 7 bases are shared with TRBD2. J gave up 4 bases and V 4 bases, and 10 bases lay outside the gene matches. CDR3 length: 14 amino acids. The germline gives CDR1 SQVTM, CDR2 ANQGSEA.

The V call is TRBV18, the J call TRBJ1-3, with D possibly TRBD1 on 5 matching bases. Trimming removed 1 base at V and 0 bases at J, with 19 bases between. The length of the CDR3 is 19 residues. From germline, CDR1 is KGHSH and CDR2 LQKENI. The CDR3, as DNA: TGTGCCAGCTCACCACTACAGGCTATGCTTACGAGCTCTGGAAACACCATATATTTT. Encoded protein: CASSPLQAMLTSSGNTIYF.

This rearrangement joins TRBV3-1 (or the pseudogene TRBV3-2) to TRBJ2-7, with 11 positions matching TRBD2. After removal of 1 base from V and 0 bases from J, the junction contained 8 bases not matched to a gene. Germline V gene data show CDR1 as LGHDT and CDR2 as YNNKEL (reference sequence). The CDR3 consists of 18 residues. For the CDR3, the DNA is TGTGCCAGCAGCCAAGCCCCGGCTAGCGGGAGGAACTCCTACGAGCAGTACTTC. Translated, it gives CASSQAPASGRNSYEQYF.

The genes are TRBV5-1 and TRBJ1-5; D is perhaps TRBD1 (5 bases). CDR1 is SGHRS, CDR2 YFSETQ, per germline. The CDR3 sequence is 15 residues long. The V end lost 0 bases, the J end lost 2 bases, and 9 bases lay between the germline ends. The CDR3 is CASSLAGSGNQPQHF. The CDR3 DNA is TGCGCCAGCAGCTTGGCAGGGTCGGGCAATCAGCCCCAGCATTTT. Complete variable domain (other parts from reference TRBV5-1 and TRBJ1-5): KAGVTQTPRYLIKTRGQQVTLSCSPISGHRSVSWYQQTPGQGLQFLFEYFSETQRNKGNFPGRFSGRQFSNSRSEMNVSTLELGDSALYLCASSLAGSGNQPQHFGDGTRLSIL.

The J gene is TRBJ2-2, the V gene TRBV10-3; perhaps TRBD1 as D (6 bases). CDR1 is ENHRY and CDR2 is SYGVKD in the germline V gene. V was trimmed by 10 bases and J by 1 base, leaving 10 bases between them. The CDR3 extends over 13 amino acids. As DNA, the CDR3 is TGTGCCACGGGACACGAGAACACCGGGGAGCTGTTTTTT. The encoded protein is CATGHENTGELFF.

The V and J genes are TRBV4-3 and TRBJ2-3, with 10 positions matching TRBD1. The CDR3 totals 18 residues. Trimming took 0 bases from V and 2 from J; bases not matched to a gene: 8. Germline V lookup: CDR1 LGHNA, CDR2 YSLEER. In nucleotides, the CDR3 is TGCGCCAGCAGCCAAGATCAGCGACAGGGGGCTCCCACAGATACGCAGTATTTT. Translation gives CASSQDQRQGAPTDTQYF.

In this sample, this clone turned up once. The chain links TRBV21-1 to TRBJ1-4; whether TRBD1, the table's D call, matches the DNA was not checked. TRBV21-1 is termed a pseudogene. The length of the CDR3 is 18 residues. The CDR3 spells CASSKAEGGIATNEKLFF. The CDR3 nucleotides read TGTGCCAGCAGCAAAGCGGAAGGGGGCATCGCAACTAATGAAAAACTGTTTTTT.

This clone was recorded only once. The rearrangement uses TRBV5-1 and TRBJ2-3; D is perhaps TRBD2 (5 bases). V lost 4 bases, J lost 4 bases, and 10 bases lay in between. The CDR3 runs to 13 residues. Germline loops: CDR1 SGHRS, CDR2 YFSETQ. This CDR3 is CASSPLGADTQYF. The CDR3 DNA follows: TGCGCCAGCAGCCCCCTCGGGGCAGATACGCAGTATTTT.

The gene calls are TRBV19 and TRBJ1-6; perhaps TRBD1 as D (6 bases). The CDR3 length is 18 residues. V lost 2 bases and J 0 bases, leaving 14 bases between the germline ends. Germline V gene data show CDR1 as LNHDA and CDR2 as SQIVND (reference sequence). CDR3 nucleotide sequence: TGTGCCAGTAGTATATCCTTCCAGGGGAGCTCCTATAATTCACCCCTCCACTTT. Translated: CASSISFQGSSYNSPLHF.

The CDR3 region is CASRYALGAGNTIYF. As DNA, the CDR3 is TGTGCCAGCAGATATGCCCTAGGCGCCGGAAACACCATATATTTT. The rearrangement uses TRBV6-5 and TRBJ1-3, with D uncertain. V gave up 6 bases and J gave up 4 bases, with 16 bases separating them. This CDR3 contains 15 residues. Germline V CDR1 and CDR2: MNHEY, SVGAGI.

The rearrangement links TRBV7-9 to TRBJ1-3; 7 positions agree with TRBD1. V gave up 4 bases and J gave up 2 bases; unmatched junction bases: 2. Looked up from germline, CDR1 is SEHNR and CDR2 is FQNEAQ (reference sequence). This CDR3 has 14 residues. In DNA, the CDR3 is TGTGCCAGCAGCTGGACAGGTACTGGAAACACCATATATTTT. Its protein product is CASSWTGTGNTIYF.

The J gene is TRBJ2-3, the V gene TRBV3-1 (or the pseudogene TRBV3-2), with 7 bases aligning to TRBD1. With 1 base clipped from V and 6 bases from J, the junction kept 7 bases outside the gene matches. Germline V gene lookup returns CDR1 LGHDT and CDR2 YNNKEL (reference sequence). The CDR3 is 15 amino acids. CDR3 region: CASSQGTGYVDTQYF. Here the CDR3 DNA reads TGTGCCAGCAGCCAAGGGACAGGCTACGTGGATACGCAGTATTTT.

This sequence joins TRBV9 and TRBJ1-4; TRBD1 might be the D (5 bases). V lost 4 bases and J lost 14, with 18 bases in between. The germline gives CDR1 SGDLS, CDR2 YYNGEE. CDR3 length equals 13 residues. CDR3 sequence reads: CASSPRTSSALFF. The CDR3 DNA reads as TGTGCCAGCAGCCCCCGGACAAGTTCTGCCCTGTTTTTT.

CDR3 loop: CASSLLDYGYTF. Here the CDR3 DNA reads TGTGCCAGCAGTTTATTGGACTATGGCTACACCTTC. The chain recombines TRBV12-3 or TRBV12-4 with TRBJ1-2, with no clear D. This CDR3 is built from 12 residues. V was shortened by 2 bases and J by 3 bases, with 4 bases between the two germline ends.

The chain recombines TRBV5-1 with TRBJ2-2; 7 bases are shared with TRBD2. The length of the CDR3 is 15 residues. Germline V lookup: CDR1 SGHRS, CDR2 YFSETQ. The junction had 7 bases not matched to a gene; V was cut back by 4 bases and J by 4 bases. The CDR3 DNA reads TGCGCCAGCAGCGTGGCGGGAGTCGGCACCGGGGAGCTGTTTTTT. It specifies CASSVAGVGTGELFF. Full variable domain (rest looked up from reference TRBV5-1 and TRBJ2-2): KAGVTQTPRYLIKTRGQQVTLSCSPISGHRSVSWYQQTPGQGLQFLFEYFSETQRNKGNFPGRFSGRQFSNSRSEMNVSTLELGDSALYLCASSVAGVGTGELFFGEGSRLTVL.

This chain uses TRBV13 with TRBJ2-7, with D possibly matching TRBD1 (6 bases). Germline V gene data show CDR1 as PRHDT and CDR2 as FYEKMQ (reference sequence). V shed 5 bases and J shed 2 bases, with 16 bases lying between them. The CDR3 runs to 15 residues. CDR3 in DNA: TGTGCCAGCAGCAGTAGTCAGGGGCTCCCCTACGAGCAGTACTTC. Translating it yields CASSSSQGLPYEQYF.

CDR3 amino acids: CASSSVGHMAGEIDTQYF. The CDR3 nucleotides are TGTGCCAGCAGCTCGGTGGGGCACATGGCGGGAGAAATAGATACGCAGTATTTT. The V and J genes are TRBV5-4 and TRBJ2-3, with 7 bases lining up with TRBD2. The CDR3 spans 18 residues. The V segment lost 3 bases and the J segment 5 bases; nucleotides outside the gene matches: 18. CDR1 is SGHNT and CDR2 is YYREEE in the germline V gene (reference sequence).

The V and J genes are TRBV11-2 and TRBJ1-1, with TRBD1 matching 8 bases. The length of the CDR3 is 15 residues. Losses at the gene ends were 5 bases for V and 1 base for J; bases not matched to a gene: 6. In germline, CDR1 is SGHAT, CDR2 FQNNGV. The CDR3 here is CASSARGTGNTEAFF. CDR3 coding DNA: TGTGCCAGCAGCGCTAGGGGGACAGGGAACACTGAAGCTTTCTTT.

The chain has TRBV5-8 and TRBJ1-4; TRBD1 agrees at 7 bases. Germline CDR1 reads SGHTS; CDR2 reads YDEGEE. V was pared by 5 bases and J by 8 bases, with 6 bases of the junction left unmatched. CDR3 length: 13 amino acids. CDR3 sequence (DNA): TGTGCCAGCAGTCACACAGGGGAGGAAAAACTGTTTTTT. This sequence encodes CASSHTGEEKLFF. Combining the CDR3 with reference TRBV5-8 and TRBJ1-4 gives the whole variable domain EAGVTQSPTHLIKTRGQQATLRCSPISGHTSVYWYQQALGLGLQFLLWYDEGEERNRGNFPPRFSGRQFPNYSSELNVNALELEDSALYLCASSHTGEEKLFFGSGTQLSVL.

The J gene is TRBJ2-5, the V gene TRBV7-2; 9 positions match TRBD1. The CDR3 spans 16 residues. Germline values: CDR1 SGHTA, CDR2 FQGNSA. J lost 4 bases, V lost 0 bases, and 6 bases had no gene match. The CDR3: CASSLAGTGNGETQYF. The CDR3 DNA is TGTGCCAGCAGCTTAGCTGGGACAGGGAATGGAGAGACCCAGTACTTC.